Listed below are T cell receptor beta chains from one sample, sequenced in a study of T cell repertoires in cytomegalovirus infection. Via MiXCR, TCRdb re-called the reads, giving one row per CDR3 protein. The table lists some 230,000 distinct CDR3 sequences, 22% of them singletons. The material sequenced was CD8+ T cells from PBMCs. These receptors were collected from a human donor in good health (CMV status not recorded). Some clones in this sample may be carry-over from other donors' samples. CDR3s leave out the opening cysteine and the closing phenylalanine or tryptophan.

V: TRBV2; J: TRBJ1-5; CDR3: ASSRLTNQPQH
V: TRBV28; J: TRBJ2-7; CDR3: ASSGEGVYEQY
V: TRBV29-1; J: TRBJ2-5; CDR3: SVERGTSGETQY
V: TRBV20-1; J: TRBJ1-6; CDR3: SARSFEGTSNSPLH
V: TRBV27; J: TRBJ2-7; CDR3: ASSLGGGNYEQY
V: TRBV7-8; J: TRBJ2-5; CDR3: ASSSWTSGGAVETQY
V: TRBV29-1; J: TRBJ2-7; CDR3: SGVWAGREDEQY
V: TRBV7-4; J: TRBJ2-7; CDR3: ASSFWDFTYEQY
V: TRBV7-9; J: TRBJ1-5; CDR3: ASSFAPGQGVNQPQH
V: TRBV7-6; J: TRBJ2-7; CDR3: ASSLGTIFHEQY
V: TRBV12-5; J: TRBJ2-4; CDR3: ASGFRGIRGNIQY
V: TRBV10-3; J: TRBJ1-3; CDR3: AISPWDTNSGNTIY
V: TRBV5-1; J: TRBJ2-7; CDR3: ASSLALAGTYEQY
V: TRBV10-3; J: TRBJ1-3; CDR3: AIEGVGSGNTIY
V: TRBV29-1; J: TRBJ2-3; CDR3: SVGWDTQY
V: TRBV27; J: TRBJ2-7; CDR3: ASSPFSGGGYEQY
V: TRBV12-3/TRBV12-4; J: TRBJ1-4; CDR3: ASRPGRGKLF
V: TRBV20-1; J: TRBJ1-2; CDR3: SARDHRENYGYT
V: TRBV7-9; J: TRBJ1-5; CDR3: ASSQAANQPQH
V: TRBV5-6; J: TRBJ1-1; CDR3: ASSLANGVLMNTEAF
V: TRBV6-6; J: TRBJ1-1; CDR3: ASSTTGGEAF
V: TRBV12-3/TRBV12-4; J: TRBJ2-1; CDR3: ASSPFGGGAYNEQF
V: TRBV19; J: TRBJ1-4; CDR3: ASSSQPPTNEKLF